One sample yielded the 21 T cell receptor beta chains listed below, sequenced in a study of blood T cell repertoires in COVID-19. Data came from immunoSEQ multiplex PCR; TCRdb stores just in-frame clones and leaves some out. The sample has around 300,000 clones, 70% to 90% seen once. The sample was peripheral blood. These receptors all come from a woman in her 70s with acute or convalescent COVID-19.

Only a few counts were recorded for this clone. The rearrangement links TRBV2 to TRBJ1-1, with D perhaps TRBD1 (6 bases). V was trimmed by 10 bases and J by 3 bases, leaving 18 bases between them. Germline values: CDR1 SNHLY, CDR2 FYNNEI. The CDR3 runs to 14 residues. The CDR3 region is CATHRAGAHTEAFF. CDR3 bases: TGTGCCACTCACAGGGCGGGGGCCCACACTGAAGCTTTCTTT.

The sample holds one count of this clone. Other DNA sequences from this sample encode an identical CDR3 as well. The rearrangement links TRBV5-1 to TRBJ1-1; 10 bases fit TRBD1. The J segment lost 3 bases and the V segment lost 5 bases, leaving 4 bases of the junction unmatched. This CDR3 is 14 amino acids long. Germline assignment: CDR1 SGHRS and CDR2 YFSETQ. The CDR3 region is CASSSGQGHTEAFF. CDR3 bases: TGCGCCAGCAGTTCGGGACAGGGGCACACTGAAGCTTTCTTT.

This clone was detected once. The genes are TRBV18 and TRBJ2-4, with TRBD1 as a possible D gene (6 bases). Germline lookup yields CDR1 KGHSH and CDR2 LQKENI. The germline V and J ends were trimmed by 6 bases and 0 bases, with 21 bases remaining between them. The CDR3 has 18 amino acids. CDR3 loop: CASSGSAGDAVAKNIQYF. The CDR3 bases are TGTGCCAGCTCGGGATCGGCAGGGGACGCCGTAGCCAAAAACATTCAGTACTTC. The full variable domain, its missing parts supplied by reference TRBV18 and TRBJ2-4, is NAGVMQNPRHLVRRRGQEARLRCSPMKGHSHVYWYRQLPEEGLKFMVYLQKENIIDESGMPKERFSAEFPKEGPSILRIQQVVRGDSAAYFCASSGSAGDAVAKNIQYFGAGTRLSVL.

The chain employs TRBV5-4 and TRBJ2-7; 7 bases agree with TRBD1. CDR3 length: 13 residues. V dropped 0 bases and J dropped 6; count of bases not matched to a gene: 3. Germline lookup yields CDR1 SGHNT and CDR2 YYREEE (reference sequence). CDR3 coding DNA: TGTGCCAGCAGCTTGGGACAGGGCGGCGAGCAGTACTTC. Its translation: CASSLGQGGEQYF.

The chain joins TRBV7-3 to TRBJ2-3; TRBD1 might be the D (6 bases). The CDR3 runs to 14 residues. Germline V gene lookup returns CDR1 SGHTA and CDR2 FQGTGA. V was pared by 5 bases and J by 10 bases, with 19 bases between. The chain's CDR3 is CASSPATGGAAQYF. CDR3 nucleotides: TGTGCCAGCAGCCCCGCCACTGGGGGCGCAGCGCAGTATTTT. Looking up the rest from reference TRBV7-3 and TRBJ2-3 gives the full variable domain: GAGVSQTPSNKVTEKGKYVELRCDPISGHTALYWYRQSLGQGPEFLIYFQGTGAADDSGLPNDRFFAVRPEGSVSTLKIQRTERGDSAVYLCASSPATGGAAQYFGPGTRLTVL.

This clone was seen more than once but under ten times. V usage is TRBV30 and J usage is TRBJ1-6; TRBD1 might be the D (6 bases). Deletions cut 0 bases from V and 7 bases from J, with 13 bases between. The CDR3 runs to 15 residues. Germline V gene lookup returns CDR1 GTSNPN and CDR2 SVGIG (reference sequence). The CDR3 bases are TGTGCCTGGAGTGTACTCCAGGGGCGGAATTCACCCCTCCACTTT. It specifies CAWSVLQGRNSPLHF.

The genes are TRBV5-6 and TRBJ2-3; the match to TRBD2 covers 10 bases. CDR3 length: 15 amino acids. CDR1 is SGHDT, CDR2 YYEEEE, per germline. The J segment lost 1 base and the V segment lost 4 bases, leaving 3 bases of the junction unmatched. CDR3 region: CASSPTSGGTDTQYF. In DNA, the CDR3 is TGTGCCAGCAGCCCTACTAGCGGGGGCACAGATACGCAGTATTTT.

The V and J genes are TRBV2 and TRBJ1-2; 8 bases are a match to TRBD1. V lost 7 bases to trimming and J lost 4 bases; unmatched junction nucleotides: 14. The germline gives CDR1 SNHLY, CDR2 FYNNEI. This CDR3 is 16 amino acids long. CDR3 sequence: CASTHVPRTGTYGYTF. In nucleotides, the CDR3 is TGTGCCAGCACCCACGTCCCCCGGACAGGGACCTATGGCTACACCTTC.

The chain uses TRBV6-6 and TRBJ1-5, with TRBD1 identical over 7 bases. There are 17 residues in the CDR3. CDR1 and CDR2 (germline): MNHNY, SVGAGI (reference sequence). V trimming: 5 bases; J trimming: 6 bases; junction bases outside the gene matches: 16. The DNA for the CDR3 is TGTGCCAGCAGTCGACTCCCGGGACAGACGACGAGTCAGCCCCAGCATTTT. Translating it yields CASSRLPGQTTSQPQHF.

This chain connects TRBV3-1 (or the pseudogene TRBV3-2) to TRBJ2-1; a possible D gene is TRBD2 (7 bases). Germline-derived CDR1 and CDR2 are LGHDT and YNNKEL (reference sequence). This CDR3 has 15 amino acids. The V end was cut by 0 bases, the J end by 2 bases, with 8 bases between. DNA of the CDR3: TGTGCCAGCAGCCAAGAAGGGGGGGCCTACAATGAGCAGTTCTTC. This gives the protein CASSQEGGAYNEQFF.

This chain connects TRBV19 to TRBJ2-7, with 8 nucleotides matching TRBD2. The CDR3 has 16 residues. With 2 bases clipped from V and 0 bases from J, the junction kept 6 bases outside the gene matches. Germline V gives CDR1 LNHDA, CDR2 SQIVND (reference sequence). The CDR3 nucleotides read TGTGCCAGTAGTATACGGGCTAGCGGGTCCTCCTACGAGCAGTACTTC. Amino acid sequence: CASSIRASGSSYEQYF.

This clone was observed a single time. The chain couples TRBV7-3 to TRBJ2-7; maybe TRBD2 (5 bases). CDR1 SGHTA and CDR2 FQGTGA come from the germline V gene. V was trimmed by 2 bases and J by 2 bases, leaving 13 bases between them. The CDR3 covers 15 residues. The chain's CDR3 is CASSLGRGSPYEQYF. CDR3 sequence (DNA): TGTGCCAGCAGCTTAGGACGGGGATCCCCCTACGAGCAGTACTTC.

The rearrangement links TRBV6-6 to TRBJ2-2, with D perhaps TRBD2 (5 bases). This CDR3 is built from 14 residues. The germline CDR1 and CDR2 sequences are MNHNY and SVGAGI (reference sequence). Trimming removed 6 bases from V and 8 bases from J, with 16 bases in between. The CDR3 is CASSQRGGSGELFF. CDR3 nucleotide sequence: TGTGCCAGCAGCCAACGCGGAGGCAGTGGGGAGCTGTTTTTT.

DNA for the CDR3: TGTGCCAGCAGCGTATATACTAGCGAGGAGACCCAGTACTTC. This gives the protein CASSVYTSEETQYF. The chain has TRBV9 and TRBJ2-5; 7 bases map to TRBD2. V dropped 1 base and J dropped 5; count of bases not matched to a gene: 5. The CDR3 is 14 residues long. The germline CDR1 and CDR2 sequences are SGDLS and YYNGEE.

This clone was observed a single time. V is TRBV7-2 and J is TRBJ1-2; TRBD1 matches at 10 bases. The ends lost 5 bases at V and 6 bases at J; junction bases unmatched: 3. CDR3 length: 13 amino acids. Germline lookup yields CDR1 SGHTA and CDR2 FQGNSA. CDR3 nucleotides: TGTGCCAGCAGCCAGACAGGGGGCGATGGCTACACCTTC. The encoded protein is CASSQTGGDGYTF.

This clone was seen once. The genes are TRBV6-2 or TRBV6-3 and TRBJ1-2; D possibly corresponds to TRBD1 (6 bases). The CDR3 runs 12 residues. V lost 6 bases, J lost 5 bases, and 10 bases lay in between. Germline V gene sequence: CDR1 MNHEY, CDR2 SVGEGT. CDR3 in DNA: TGTGCCAGCAGCGGACAGTTATATGGCTACACCTTC. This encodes CASSGQLYGYTF.

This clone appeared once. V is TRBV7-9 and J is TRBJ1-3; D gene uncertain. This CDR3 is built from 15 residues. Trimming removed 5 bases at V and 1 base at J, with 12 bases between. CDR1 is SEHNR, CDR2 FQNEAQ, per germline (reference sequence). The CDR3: CASSLLTDSGNTIYF. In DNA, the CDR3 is TGTGCCAGCAGCCTACTTACAGATTCTGGAAACACCATATATTTT.

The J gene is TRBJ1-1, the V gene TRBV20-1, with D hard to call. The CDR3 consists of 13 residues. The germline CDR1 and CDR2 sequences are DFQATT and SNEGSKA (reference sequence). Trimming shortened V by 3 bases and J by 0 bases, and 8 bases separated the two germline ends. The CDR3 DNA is TGCAGTGCTAGTGCAGATCTGAACACTGAAGCTTTCTTT. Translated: CSASADLNTEAFF.

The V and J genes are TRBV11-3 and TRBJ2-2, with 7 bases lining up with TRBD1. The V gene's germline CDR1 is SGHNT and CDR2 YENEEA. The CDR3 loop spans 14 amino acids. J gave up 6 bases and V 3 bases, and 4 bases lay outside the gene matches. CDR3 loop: CASSLATGAGELFF. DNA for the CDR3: TGTGCCAGCAGCTTGGCCACAGGGGCCGGGGAGCTGTTTTTT.

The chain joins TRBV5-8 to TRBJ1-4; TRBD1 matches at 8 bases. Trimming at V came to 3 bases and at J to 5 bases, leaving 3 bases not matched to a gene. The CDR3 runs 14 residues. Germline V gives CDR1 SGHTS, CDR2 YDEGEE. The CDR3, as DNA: TGTGCCAGCAGCTCCACAGGGGGAAATGAAAAACTGTTTTTT. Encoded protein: CASSSTGGNEKLFF.

The CDR3 DNA reads as TGCGCCAGCAGCTTGGCGGGACAGGGAAGTGAAAAACTGTTTTTT. Encoded protein: CASSLAGQGSEKLFF. The rearrangement joins TRBV5-1 to TRBJ1-4; 9 bases line up with TRBD1. In germline, CDR1 is SGHRS, CDR2 YFSETQ. The CDR3 length is 15 residues. Trimming at V came to 0 bases and at J to 7 bases, leaving 4 bases not matched to a gene.